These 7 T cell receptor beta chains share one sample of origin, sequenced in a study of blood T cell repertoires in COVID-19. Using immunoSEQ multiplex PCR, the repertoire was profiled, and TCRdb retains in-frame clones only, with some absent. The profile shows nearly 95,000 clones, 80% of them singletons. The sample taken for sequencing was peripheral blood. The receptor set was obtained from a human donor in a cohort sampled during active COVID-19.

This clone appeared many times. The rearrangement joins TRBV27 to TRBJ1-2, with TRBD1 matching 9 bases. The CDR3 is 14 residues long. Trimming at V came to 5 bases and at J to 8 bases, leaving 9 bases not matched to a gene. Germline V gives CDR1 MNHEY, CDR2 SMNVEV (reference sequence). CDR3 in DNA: TGTGCCAGCAGTCCCCGGACAGGGGAGGTCGGCTACACCTTC. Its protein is CASSPRTGEVGYTF.

CDR3 sequence reads: CASSLTGSLANVLTF. The CDR3 DNA follows: TGTGCCAGCAGTTTGACAGGGTCCCTGGCCAACGTCCTGACTTTC. The V and J genes are TRBV28 and TRBJ2-6; 7 nucleotides agree with TRBD1. CDR1 is MDHEN, CDR2 SYDVKM, per germline. V shed 3 bases, J shed 6 bases, and the junction held 5 bases outside the gene matches. This CDR3 spans 15 amino acids.

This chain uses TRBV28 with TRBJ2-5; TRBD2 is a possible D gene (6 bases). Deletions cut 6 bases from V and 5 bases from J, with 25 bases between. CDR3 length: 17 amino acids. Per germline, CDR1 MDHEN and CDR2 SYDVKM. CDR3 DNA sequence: TGTGCCAGCAGCGAACCCGCCGGGATCCTGGCGGGGGAGACCCAGTACTTC. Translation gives CASSEPAGILAGETQYF.

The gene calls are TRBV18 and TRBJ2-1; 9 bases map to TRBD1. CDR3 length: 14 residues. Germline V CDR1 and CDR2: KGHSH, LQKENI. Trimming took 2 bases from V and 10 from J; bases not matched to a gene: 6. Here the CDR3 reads CASSPWDRVWEQFF. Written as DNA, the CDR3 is TGTGCCAGCTCACCATGGGACAGGGTATGGGAGCAGTTCTTC. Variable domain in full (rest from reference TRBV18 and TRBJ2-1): NAGVMQNPRHLVRRRGQEARLRCSPMKGHSHVYWYRQLPEEGLKFMVYLQKENIIDESGMPKERFSAEFPKEGPSILRIQQVVRGDSAAYFCASSPWDRVWEQFFGPGTRLTVL.

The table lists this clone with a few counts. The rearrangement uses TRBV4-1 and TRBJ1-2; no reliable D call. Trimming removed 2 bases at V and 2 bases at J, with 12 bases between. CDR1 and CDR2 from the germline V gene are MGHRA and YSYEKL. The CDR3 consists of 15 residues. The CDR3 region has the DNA TGCGCCAGCAGCCAAACCGAGACTATAAACTATGGCTACACCTTC. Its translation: CASSQTETINYGYTF.

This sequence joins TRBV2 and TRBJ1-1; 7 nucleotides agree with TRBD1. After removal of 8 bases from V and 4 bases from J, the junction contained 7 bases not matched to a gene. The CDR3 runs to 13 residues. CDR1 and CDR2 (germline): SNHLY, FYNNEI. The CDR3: CASSKQGSTEAFF. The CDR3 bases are TGTGCCAGCTCAAAACAGGGGAGCACTGAAGCTTTCTTT.

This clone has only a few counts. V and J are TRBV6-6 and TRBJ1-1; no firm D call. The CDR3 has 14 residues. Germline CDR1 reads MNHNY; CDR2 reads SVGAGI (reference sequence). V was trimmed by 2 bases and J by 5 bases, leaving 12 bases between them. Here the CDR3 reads CASSYNAPGTEAFF. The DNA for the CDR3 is TGTGCCAGCAGTTACAATGCGCCGGGGACTGAAGCTTTCTTT.